This record concerns one T cell receptor (beta chain) sequence. This sample was taken from a study of cytomegalovirus exposure and HLA in healthy donors. In the PCR, 60 Vbeta and 13 Jbeta primers were used. Here immunoSEQ multiplex PCR was the method, and the copy in TCRdb shows in-frame clones only, minus some. The specimen's table records about 58,000 clones. This clonotype was obtained from a male donor in good health and CMV-seronegative. The sequenced sample consisted of PBMCs.

The CDR3 spells CASSLEGQGDQPQHF. The CDR3 nucleotides read TGTGCCAGCAGTTTAGAGGGACAGGGTGATCAGCCCCAGCATTTT. The genes are TRBV28 and TRBJ1-5; 9 bases agree with TRBD1. CDR3 length: 15 residues. The germline V gene has CDR1 MDHEN and CDR2 SYDVKM. With 2 bases clipped from V and 5 bases from J, the junction kept 4 bases outside the gene matches.